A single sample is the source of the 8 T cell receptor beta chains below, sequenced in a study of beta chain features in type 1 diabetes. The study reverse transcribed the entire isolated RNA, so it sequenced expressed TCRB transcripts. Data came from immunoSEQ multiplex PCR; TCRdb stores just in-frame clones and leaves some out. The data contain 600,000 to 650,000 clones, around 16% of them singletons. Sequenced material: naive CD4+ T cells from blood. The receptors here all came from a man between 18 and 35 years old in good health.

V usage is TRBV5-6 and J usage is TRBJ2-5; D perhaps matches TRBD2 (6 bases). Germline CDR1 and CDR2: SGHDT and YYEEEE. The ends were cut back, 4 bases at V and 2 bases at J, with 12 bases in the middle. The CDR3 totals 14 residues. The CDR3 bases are TGTGCCAGCAGCCGGATTAGCGGACAAGAGACCCAGTACTTC. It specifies CASSRISGQETQYF.

CDR3 DNA: TGTGCCAGCAAACTGCAGGGGGTAGAGACCCAGTACTTC. Encoded protein: CASKLQGVETQYF. The J gene is TRBJ2-5, the V gene TRBV5-4; 7 bases align to TRBD1. Losses at the gene ends were 6 bases for V and 4 bases for J; bases not matched to a gene: 6. Germline V gene lookup returns CDR1 SGHNT and CDR2 YYREEE (reference sequence). The CDR3 sequence is 13 residues long.

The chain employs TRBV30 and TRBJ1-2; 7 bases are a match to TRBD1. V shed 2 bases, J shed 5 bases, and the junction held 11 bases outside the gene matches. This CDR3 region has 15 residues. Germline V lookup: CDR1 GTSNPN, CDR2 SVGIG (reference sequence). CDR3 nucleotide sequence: TGTGCCTGGAGTACCGAGACAGGGCGCCTTTATGGCTACACCTTC. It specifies CAWSTETGRLYGYTF. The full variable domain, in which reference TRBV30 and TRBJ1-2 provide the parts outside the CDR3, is SQTIHQWPATLVQPVGSPLSLECTVEGTSNPNLYWYRQAAGRGLQLLFYSVGIGQISSEVPQNLSASRPQDRQFILSSKKLLLSDSGFYLCAWSTETGRLYGYTFGSGTRLTVV.

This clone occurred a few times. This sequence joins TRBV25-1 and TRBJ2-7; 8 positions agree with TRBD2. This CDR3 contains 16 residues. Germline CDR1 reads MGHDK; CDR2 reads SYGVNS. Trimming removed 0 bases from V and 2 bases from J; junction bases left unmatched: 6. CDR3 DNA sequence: TGTGCCAGCAGTGAATATTCGGCGGGGGGACCCTACGAGCAGTACTTC. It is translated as CASSEYSAGGPYEQYF.

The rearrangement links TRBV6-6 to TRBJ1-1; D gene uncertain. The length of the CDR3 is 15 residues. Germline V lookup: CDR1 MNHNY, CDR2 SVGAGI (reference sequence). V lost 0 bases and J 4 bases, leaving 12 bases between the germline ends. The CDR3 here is CASSYSIGRGTEAFF. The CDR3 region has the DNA TGTGCCAGCAGTTACTCGATAGGTAGAGGCACTGAAGCTTTCTTT.

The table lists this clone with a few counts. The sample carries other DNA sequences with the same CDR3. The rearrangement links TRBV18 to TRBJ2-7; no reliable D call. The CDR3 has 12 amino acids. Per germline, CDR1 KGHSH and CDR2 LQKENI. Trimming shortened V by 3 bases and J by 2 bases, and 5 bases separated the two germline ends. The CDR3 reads CASSPFAYEQYF. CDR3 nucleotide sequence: TGTGCCAGCTCACCTTTTGCCTACGAGCAGTACTTC.

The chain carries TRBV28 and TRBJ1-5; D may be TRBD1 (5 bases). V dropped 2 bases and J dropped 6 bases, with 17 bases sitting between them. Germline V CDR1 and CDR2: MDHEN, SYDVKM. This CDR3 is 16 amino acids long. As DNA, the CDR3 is TGTGCCAGCAGTTTAGGGGTGAGGGGTCGAGCTCAGCCCCAGCATTTT. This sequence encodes CASSLGVRGRAQPQHF.

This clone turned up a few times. CDR3 DNA: TGTGCCTGGCGGCTAGCGGGGGTCGGGGAGCTGTTTTTT. Translating it yields CAWRLAGVGELFF. The chain uses TRBV30 and TRBJ2-2, with 10 bases that match TRBD2. The length of the CDR3 is 13 residues. Germline loops: CDR1 GTSNPN, CDR2 SVGIG (reference sequence). V was pared by 5 bases and J by 7 bases, with 4 bases of the junction left unmatched. Variable domain in full (rest from reference TRBV30 and TRBJ2-2): SQTIHQWPATLVQPVGSPLSLECTVEGTSNPNLYWYRQAAGRGLQLLFYSVGIGQISSEVPQNLSASRPQDRQFILSSKKLLLSDSGFYLCAWRLAGVGELFFGEGSRLTVL.